The 8 T cell receptor beta chains below come from one sample, sequenced in a study of OX40 agonist ivuxolimab in advanced cancers. Measured with immunoSEQ multiplex PCR; TCRdb has only the in-frame clones, and not every one. The table includes approximately 74,000 clones, approximately 95% detected once. Sequencing used CD4+ or CD8+ T cells sorted from blood, obtained in a trial of the OX40 agonist ivuxolimab. The receptors derive from an adult with an advanced solid tumor such as melanoma, head and neck, liver or kidney cancer.

The chain employs TRBV5-8 and TRBJ1-5; no reliable D call. The CDR3 loop spans 15 amino acids. V shed 4 bases and J shed 2 bases, with 13 bases lying between them. Germline CDR1 SGHTS, CDR2 YDEGEE. Here the CDR3 DNA reads TGTGCCAGCAGCCCGATTCTGGGCGGCAATCAGCCCCAGCATTTT. Its protein product is CASSPILGGNQPQHF.

This chain uses TRBV30 with TRBJ2-3, with D perhaps matching TRBD2 (5 bases). V gave up 1 base and J gave up 0 bases, with 11 bases separating them. Looked up from germline, CDR1 is GTSNPN and CDR2 is SVGIG (reference sequence). The CDR3 totals 15 residues. The CDR3 is CAWSASGASTDTQYF. CDR3 nucleotide sequence: TGTGCCTGGAGTGCCAGCGGAGCTAGCACAGATACGCAGTATTTT.

This chain joins TRBV6-5 and TRBJ2-7, with D tentatively TRBD2 (5 bases). The V gene lost 0 bases and the J gene lost 3 bases, with 12 bases spanning the gap. The CDR3 loop spans 15 amino acids. CDR1 and CDR2 (germline): MNHEY, SVGAGI. CDR3 protein: CASSYSGPGFYEQYF. DNA of the CDR3: TGTGCCAGCAGTTACTCTGGGCCGGGATTCTACGAGCAGTACTTC.

The chain combines TRBV4-1 with TRBJ2-6, with no clear D. The CDR3 runs to 17 residues. V shed 2 bases and J shed 0 bases, with 11 bases lying between them. Germline loops: CDR1 MGHRA, CDR2 YSYEKL. CDR3 nucleotides: TGCGCCAGCAGCCAACATGGACCTAGCTCTGGGGCCAACGTCCTGACTTTC. It yields the protein CASSQHGPSSGANVLTF.

V usage is TRBV9 and J usage is TRBJ2-6; D assignment may be TRBD1 or TRBD2 (7 bases each). The germline gives CDR1 SGDLS, CDR2 YYNGEE. Trimming pared 1 base from V and 2 bases from J, leaving 13 bases between. The CDR3 runs 17 residues. CDR3 DNA: TGTGCCAGCAGCGTACAGGGGGGGCGCCCTGGGGCCAACGTCCTGACTTTC. This encodes CASSVQGGRPGANVLTF.

The V and J genes are TRBV7-2 and TRBJ1-3; D is unresolved. The CDR3 runs 15 residues. Per the germline V gene, CDR1 is SGHTA and CDR2 is FQGNSA. Trimming shortened V by 5 bases and J by 0 bases, and 11 bases separated the two germline ends. CDR3 coding DNA: TGTGCCAGCAGCCCCACTAGGGACTCTGGAAACACCATATATTTT. Translated: CASSPTRDSGNTIYF.

Only one count was recorded for this clone. This sequence joins TRBV5-5 and TRBJ2-7; D is perhaps TRBD1 (6 bases). Trimming shortened V by 4 bases and J by 0 bases, and 14 bases separated the two germline ends. Germline CDR1 reads SGHKS; CDR2 reads YYEKEE (reference sequence). CDR3 length: 15 amino acids. CDR3 residues: CASSRGQGSSYEQYF. The CDR3 bases are TGTGCCAGCAGCCGAGGGCAGGGGAGCTCCTACGAGCAGTACTTC.

V usage is TRBV7-2 and J usage is TRBJ1-2; possibly TRBD1 for D (6 bases). V was pared by 5 bases and J by 7 bases, with 17 bases between. Germline lookup yields CDR1 SGHTA and CDR2 FQGNSA. The CDR3 runs to 14 residues. CDR3 nucleotide sequence: TGTGCCAGCAGCCCGAGCCTAGGACAGTTTGGCTACACCTTC. As protein: CASSPSLGQFGYTF.